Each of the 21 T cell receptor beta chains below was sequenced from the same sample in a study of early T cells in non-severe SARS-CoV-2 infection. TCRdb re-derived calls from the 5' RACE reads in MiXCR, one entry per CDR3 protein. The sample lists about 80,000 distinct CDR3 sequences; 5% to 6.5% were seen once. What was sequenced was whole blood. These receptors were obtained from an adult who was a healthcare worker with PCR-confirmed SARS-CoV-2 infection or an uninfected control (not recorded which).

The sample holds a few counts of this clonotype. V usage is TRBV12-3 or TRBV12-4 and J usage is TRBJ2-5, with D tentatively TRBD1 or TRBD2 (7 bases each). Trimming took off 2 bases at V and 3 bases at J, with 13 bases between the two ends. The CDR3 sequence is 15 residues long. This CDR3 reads CASSLRAGQKETQYF. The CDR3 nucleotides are TGTGCCAGCAGTTTACGAGCGGGACAGAAAGAGACCCAGTACTTC.

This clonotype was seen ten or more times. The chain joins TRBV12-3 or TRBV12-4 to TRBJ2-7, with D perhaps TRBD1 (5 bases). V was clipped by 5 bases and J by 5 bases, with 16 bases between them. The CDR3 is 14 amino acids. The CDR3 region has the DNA TGTGCCAGCAGTCCGCAGGGAATGGGTAACGAGCAGTACTTC. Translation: CASSPQGMGNEQYF.

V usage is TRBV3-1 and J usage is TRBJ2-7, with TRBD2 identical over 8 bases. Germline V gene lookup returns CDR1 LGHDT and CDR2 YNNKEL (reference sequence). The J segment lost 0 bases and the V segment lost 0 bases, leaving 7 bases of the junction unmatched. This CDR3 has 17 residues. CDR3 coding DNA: TGTGCCAGCAGCCAAGATCGGGGGGGCCCCGGCTCCTACGAGCAGTACTTC. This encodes CASSQDRGGPGSYEQYF.

The chain's CDR3 is CASSLGQGYDEQYF. The CDR3 region has the DNA TGTGCCAGCAGCTTAGGACAGGGGTACGACGAGCAGTACTTC. The chain combines TRBV7-6 with TRBJ2-7; 8 bases are shared with TRBD1. The CDR3 totals 14 residues. The germline V gene encodes CDR1 SGHVS and CDR2 FNYEAQ. Germline trimming cut 1 base from V and 5 bases from J; bases unmatched to any gene: 4.

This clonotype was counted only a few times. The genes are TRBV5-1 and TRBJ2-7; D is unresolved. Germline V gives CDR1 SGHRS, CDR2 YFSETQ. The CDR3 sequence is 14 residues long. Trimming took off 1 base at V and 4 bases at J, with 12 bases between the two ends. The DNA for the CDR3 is TGCGCCAGCAGCTTGTCCCCGGACGCATACGAGCAGTACTTC. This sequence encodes CASSLSPDAYEQYF.

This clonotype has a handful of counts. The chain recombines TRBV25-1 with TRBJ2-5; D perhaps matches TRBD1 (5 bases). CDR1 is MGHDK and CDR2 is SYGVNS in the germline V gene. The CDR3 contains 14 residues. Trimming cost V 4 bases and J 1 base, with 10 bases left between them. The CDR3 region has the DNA TGTGCCAGCAGTGTAGGGGTCATCCAAGAGACCCAGTACTTC. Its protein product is CASSVGVIQETQYF.

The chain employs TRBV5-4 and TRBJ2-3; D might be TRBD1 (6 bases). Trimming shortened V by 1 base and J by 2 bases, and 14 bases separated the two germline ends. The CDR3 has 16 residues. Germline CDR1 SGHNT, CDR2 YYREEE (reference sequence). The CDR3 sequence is CASSLMTGQNTDTQYF. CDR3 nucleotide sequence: TGTGCCAGCAGCTTGATGACCGGACAGAACACAGATACGCAGTATTTT.

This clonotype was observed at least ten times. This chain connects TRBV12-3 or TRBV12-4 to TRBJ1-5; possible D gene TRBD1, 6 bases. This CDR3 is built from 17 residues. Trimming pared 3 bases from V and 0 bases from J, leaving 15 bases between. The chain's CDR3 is CASSLGAIGGSNQPQHF. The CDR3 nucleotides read TGTGCCAGCAGTTTGGGGGCGATTGGGGGTAGCAATCAGCCCCAGCATTTT.

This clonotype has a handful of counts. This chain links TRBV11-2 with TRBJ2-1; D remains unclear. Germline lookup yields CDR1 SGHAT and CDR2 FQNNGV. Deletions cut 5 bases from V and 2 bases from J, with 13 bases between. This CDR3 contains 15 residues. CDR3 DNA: TGTGCCAGCAGCCCTAATACCACTCCCTACAATGAGCAGTTCTTC. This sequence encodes CASSPNTTPYNEQFF.

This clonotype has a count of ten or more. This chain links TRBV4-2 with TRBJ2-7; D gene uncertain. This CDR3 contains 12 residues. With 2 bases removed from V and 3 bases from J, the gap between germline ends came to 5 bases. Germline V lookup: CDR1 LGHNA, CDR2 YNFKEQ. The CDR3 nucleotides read TGTGCCAGCAGCCAATCGGACTACGAGCAGTACTTC. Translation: CASSQSDYEQYF.

The CDR3 nucleotides are TGTGCCAGCAGAGAACCCGGACGGTACGAGCAGTACTTC. It yields the protein CASREPGRYEQYF. The rearrangement links TRBV12-3 or TRBV12-4 to TRBJ2-7; D is unclear. Trimming took 6 bases from V and 4 from J, leaving 13 bases between them. The CDR3 has 13 residues.

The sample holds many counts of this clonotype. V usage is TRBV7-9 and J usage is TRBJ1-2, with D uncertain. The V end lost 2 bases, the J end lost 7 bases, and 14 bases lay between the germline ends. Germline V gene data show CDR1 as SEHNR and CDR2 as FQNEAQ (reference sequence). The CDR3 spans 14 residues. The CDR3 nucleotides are TGTGCCAGCAGCTTATACTTGGAGGGAAGTGGCTACACCTTC. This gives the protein CASSLYLEGSGYTF. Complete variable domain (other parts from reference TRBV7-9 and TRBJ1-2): DTGVSQNPRHKITKRGQNVTFRCDPISEHNRLYWYRQTLGQGPEFLTYFQNEAQLEKSRLLSDRFSAERPKGSFSTLEIQRTEQGDSAMYLCASSLYLEGSGYTFGSGTRLTVV.

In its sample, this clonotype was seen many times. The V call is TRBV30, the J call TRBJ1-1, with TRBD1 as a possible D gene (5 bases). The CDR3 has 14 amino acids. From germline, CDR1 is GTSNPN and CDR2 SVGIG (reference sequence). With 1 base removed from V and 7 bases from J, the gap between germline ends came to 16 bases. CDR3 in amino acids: CAWSAGTRGLEAFF. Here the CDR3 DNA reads TGTGCCTGGAGTGCCGGGACCCGGGGCCTTGAAGCTTTCTTT.

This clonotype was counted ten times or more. The CDR3 reads CAWSVRANTEAFF. Here the CDR3 DNA reads TGTGCCTGGAGTGTCAGGGCGAACACTGAAGCTTTCTTT. The chain recombines TRBV30 with TRBJ1-1, with a possible D match to TRBD1 (5 bases). V lost 0 bases, J lost 1 base, and 6 bases lay in between. The germline gives CDR1 GTSNPN, CDR2 SVGIG (reference sequence). The CDR3 totals 13 residues.

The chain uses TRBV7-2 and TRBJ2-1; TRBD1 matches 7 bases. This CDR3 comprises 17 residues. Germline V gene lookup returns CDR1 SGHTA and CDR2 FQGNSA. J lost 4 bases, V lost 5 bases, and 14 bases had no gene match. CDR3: CASSEFRGSDPYNEQFF. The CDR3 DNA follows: TGTGCCAGCAGCGAATTCAGGGGGAGCGATCCGTACAATGAGCAGTTCTTC.

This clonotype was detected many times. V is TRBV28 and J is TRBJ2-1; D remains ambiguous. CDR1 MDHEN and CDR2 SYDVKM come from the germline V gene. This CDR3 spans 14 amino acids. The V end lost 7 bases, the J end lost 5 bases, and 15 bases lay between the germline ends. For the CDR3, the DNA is TGTGCCAGCACCCCGTGGGCTGCGAACAATGAGCAGTTCTTC. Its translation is CASTPWAANNEQFF.

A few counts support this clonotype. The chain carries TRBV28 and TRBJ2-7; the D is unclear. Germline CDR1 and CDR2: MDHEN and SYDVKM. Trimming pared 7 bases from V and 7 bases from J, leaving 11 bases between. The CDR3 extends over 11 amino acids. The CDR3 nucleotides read TGTGCCAGCACTGACCTGCGAGAGCAGTACTTC. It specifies CASTDLREQYF.

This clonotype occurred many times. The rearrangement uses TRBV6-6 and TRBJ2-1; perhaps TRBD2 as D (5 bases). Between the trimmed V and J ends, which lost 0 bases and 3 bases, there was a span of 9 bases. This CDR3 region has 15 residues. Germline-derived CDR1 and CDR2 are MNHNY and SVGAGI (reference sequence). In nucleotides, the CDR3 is TGTGCCAGCAGTTACTCGAACCGGGGCTACAATGAGCAGTTCTTC. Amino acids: CASSYSNRGYNEQFF.

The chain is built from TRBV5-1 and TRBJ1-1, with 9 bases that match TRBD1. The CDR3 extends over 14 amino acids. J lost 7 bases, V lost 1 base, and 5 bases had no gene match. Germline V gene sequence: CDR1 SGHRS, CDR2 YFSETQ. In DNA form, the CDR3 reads TGCGCCAGCAGCTTGTGGGGGACAGGGAGTGAAGCTTTCTTT. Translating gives CASSLWGTGSEAFF.

Here the CDR3 DNA reads TGTGCCATCGGACATAGCACAGATACGCAGTATTTT. Its protein product is CAIGHSTDTQYF. The chain recombines TRBV10-3 with TRBJ2-3; possible D gene TRBD1, 5 bases. V dropped 8 bases and J dropped 0 bases, with 6 bases sitting between them. CDR1 is ENHRY, CDR2 SYGVKD, per germline. This CDR3 has 12 amino acids.

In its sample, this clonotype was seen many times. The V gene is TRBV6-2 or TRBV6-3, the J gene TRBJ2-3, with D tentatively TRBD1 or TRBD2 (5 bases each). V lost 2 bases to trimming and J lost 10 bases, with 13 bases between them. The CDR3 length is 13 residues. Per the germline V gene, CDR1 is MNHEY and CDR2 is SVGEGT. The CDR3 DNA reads TGTGCCAGCAGTTACGGTGGGGACCGTGCGCAGTATTTT. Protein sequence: CASSYGGDRAQYF.